This is a list of T cell receptor beta chains from one sample in a study of cytomegalovirus exposure and HLA in healthy donors. Here immunoSEQ multiplex PCR was the method, and the copy in TCRdb shows in-frame clones only, minus some. The repertoire holds about 44,000 clones, with approximately 93% as singletons. Sequencing was done on a sample of PBMCs. Source of these receptors: a woman aged 18-29 years in good health and CMV-seronegative. CDR3s include the opening cysteine and the closing phenylalanine or tryptophan. The D gene is left open where the match is weak. Some rows mark clone size as missing; the rest say once, few, many or name a class of expanded clone.

size: -
D: TRBD1
J: TRBJ1-1
V: TRBV5-5
DNA: TGTGCCAGCAGCTGGACAGGGGTCACTGAAGCTTTCTTT
CDR3: CASSWTGVTEAFF

size: -
D: TRBD1
J: TRBJ1-5
V: TRBV19
DNA: TGTGCCAGTACCCTTCAACAGGGGGCGGGCAATCAGCCCCAGCATTTT
CDR3: CASTLQQGAGNQPQHF

size: once
D: -
J: TRBJ1-5
V: TRBV28
DNA: TGTGCCAGCAGGCCCGGAGGCAATCAGCCCCAGCATTTT
CDR3: CASRPGGNQPQHF

size: -
D: TRBD1
J: TRBJ2-7
V: TRBV28
DNA: TGTGCCAGCAGACACCAACCGGGACAGGGGGCCTACGAGCAGTACTTC
CDR3: CASRHQPGQGAYEQYF

size: -
D: TRBD1
J: TRBJ1-4
V: TRBV19
DNA: TGTGCCAGTAGTATCCAGGGGGCGCGAACTAATGAAAAACTGTTTTTT
CDR3: CASSIQGARTNEKLFF

size: -
D: -
J: TRBJ2-3
V: TRBV28
DNA: TGTGCCAGCAGTCTGGTATCAGGCACAGATACGCAGTATTTT
CDR3: CASSLVSGTDTQYF

size: -
D: -
J: TRBJ1-5
V: TRBV7-9
DNA: TGTGCCAGCTCTTATAGCAATCAGCCCCAGCATTTT
CDR3: CASSYSNQPQHF

size: -
D: -
J: TRBJ2-3
V: TRBV5-4
DNA: TGTGCCAGCAGGTCGGACACAGGGATTGGTACGCAGTATTTT
CDR3: CASRSDTGIGTQYF

size: -
D: TRBD2
J: TRBJ2-3
V: TRBV10-3
DNA: TGTGCCATCAGTGGTCGACTAGCGGGAGCCGGGGATACGCAGTATTTT
CDR3: CAISGRLAGAGDTQYF

size: few
D: TRBD1
J: TRBJ1-1
V: TRBV6-1
DNA: TGTGCCAGCACCGGACAGGGTACGACTGAAGCTTTCTTT
CDR3: CASTGQGTTEAFF

size: -
D: TRBD1
J: TRBJ1-2
V: TRBV6-6
DNA: TGTGCCAGCAGTTACAGGACAGGGGAGAGCTATGGCTACACCTTC
CDR3: CASSYRTGESYGYTF

size: once
D: TRBD1
J: TRBJ2-2
V: TRBV5-4
DNA: TGTGCCAGCAGCGGGGGACAGTCGAACACCGGGGAGCTGTTTTTT
CDR3: CASSGGQSNTGELFF

size: -
D: TRBD1
J: TRBJ2-1
V: TRBV7-6
DNA: TGTGCCAGCAGCTCCCCGGAGGGACAGGGACCGTTAAATGAGCAGTTCTTC
CDR3: CASSSPEGQGPLNEQFF

size: -
D: -
J: TRBJ1-5
V: TRBV29-1
DNA: TGCAGCGTCGGGTCTGGGGGGTACAATCAGCCCCAGCATTTT
CDR3: CSVGSGGYNQPQHF

size: few
D: -
J: TRBJ2-5
V: TRBV9
DNA: TGTGCCAGCAGCGGTACAGGGTTTGGAGAGACCCAGTACTTC
CDR3: CASSGTGFGETQYF

size: -
D: TRBD1
J: TRBJ1-1
V: TRBV6-5
DNA: TGTGCCAGCAGTCCAACCTACTCAAGACAGGGCGAAGCTTTCTTT
CDR3: CASSPTYSRQGEAFF

size: -
D: TRBD2
J: TRBJ2-2
V: TRBV23-1
DNA: TGCGCCAGCAGTCATTCCCAGCGGGGGTCGCCGGGGACCGGGGAGCTGTTTTTT
CDR3: CASSHSQRGSPGTGELFF

size: -
D: -
J: TRBJ2-1
V: TRBV4-1
DNA: TGCGCCAGCAGCCTCTCTAACTACAATGAGCAGTTCTTC
CDR3: CASSLSNYNEQFF

size: -
D: TRBD1
J: TRBJ2-7
V: TRBV4-1
DNA: TGCGCCAGCAGCCAGCAAACAGGGGGCGAGCAGTACTTC
CDR3: CASSQQTGGEQYF

size: -
D: -
J: TRBJ2-2
V: TRBV28
DNA: TGTGCCAGCAGCCCGCCGGACACCGGGGAGCTGTTTTTT
CDR3: CASSPPDTGELFF

size: once
D: -
J: TRBJ2-1
V: TRBV5-1
DNA: TGCGCCAGCTTAGGGGTGTCTAGCGCCTTTGAGCGAGGGAATGAGCAGTTCTTC
CDR3: CASLGVSSAFERGNEQFF

size: -
D: TRBD2
J: TRBJ2-7
V: TRBV2
DNA: TGTGCCAGCAGGTTTTCAGGGACTAGTCAATTATTC
CDR3: CASRFSGTSQLF

size: -
D: TRBD1
J: TRBJ2-7
V: TRBV28
DNA: TGTGCCAGCACCGACCGGGACAGGTCCTACGAGCAGTACTTC
CDR3: CASTDRDRSYEQYF

size: -
D: -
J: TRBJ1-1
V: TRBV28
DNA: TGTGCCAGCAGATCCAGTGAAGCTTTCTTT
CDR3: CASRSSEAFF

size: large
D: TRBD2
J: TRBJ2-1
V: TRBV4-2
DNA: TGTGCCAGCAGCCAAGACGGGACTAGCCCCTACAATGAGCAGTTCTTC
CDR3: CASSQDGTSPYNEQFF

size: -
D: -
J: TRBJ2-7
V: TRBV5-1
DNA: TGCGCCAGCAGCCTAGCCCCTAGTAGGGAGCAGTACTTC
CDR3: CASSLAPSREQYF

size: few
D: -
J: TRBJ2-1
V: TRBV5-1
DNA: TGCGCCAGCAGCTTTAGCGCTGGTTTCAATGAGCAGTTCTTC
CDR3: CASSFSAGFNEQFF

size: once
D: TRBD2
J: TRBJ2-7
V: TRBV7-8
DNA: TGTGCCAGCAGTCGACTAGCGGGGGGCTCCCTCGAGCAGTACTTC
CDR3: CASSRLAGGSLEQYF

size: -
D: -
J: TRBJ1-1
V: TRBV21-1
DNA: TGTGCCAGCAGCAAAGCAGGGGCTCTGAACACTGAAGCTTTCTTT
CDR3: CASSKAGALNTEAFF

size: -
D: -
J: TRBJ2-7
V: TRBV14
DNA: TGTGCCAGCAGTCATTCCGGAGGGGGCTCAATCAGCTCCTACGAGCAGTACTTC
CDR3: CASSHSGGGSISSYEQYF

size: -
D: -
J: TRBJ1-1
V: TRBV7-2
DNA: TGTGCCAGCAGCTTAGAAGTAGGACGGGGAGTTAAAGCTTTCTTT
CDR3: CASSLEVGRGVKAFF

size: -
D: -
J: TRBJ1-1
V: TRBV11-2
DNA: TGTGCCAGCAGCTTATTGACAAACACTGAAGCTTTCTTT
CDR3: CASSLLTNTEAFF

size: -
D: -
J: TRBJ1-1
V: TRBV7-2
DNA: TGTGCCAGCAGCTTAGGTGACAGGAAGAACACTGAAGCTTTCTTT
CDR3: CASSLGDRKNTEAFF

size: -
D: TRBD2
J: TRBJ2-7
V: TRBV19
DNA: TGTGCCAGTGGGAAGGGGACTAGCCTCGAGCAGTACTTC
CDR3: CASGKGTSLEQYF

size: -
D: -
J: TRBJ1-2
V: TRBV9
DNA: TGTGCCAGCAGCCCGGGCGGGGGGGACCCAAATAGATATGGCTACACCTTC
CDR3: CASSPGGGDPNRYGYTF

size: -
D: TRBD1
J: TRBJ2-1
V: TRBV13
DNA: TGTGCCAGCAGTTTTGGACAGGGGGATCTTCGTGAGCAGTTCTTC
CDR3: CASSFGQGDLREQFF

size: -
D: -
J: TRBJ1-1
V: TRBV6-6
DNA: TGTGCCAGCAGTTCAGAGACAGGAACTATGAACACTGAAGCTTTCTTT
CDR3: CASSSETGTMNTEAFF

size: few
D: -
J: TRBJ1-5
V: TRBV19
DNA: TGTGCCAGTAGCCTTAGCAATCAGCCCCAGCATTTT
CDR3: CASSLSNQPQHF

size: -
D: -
J: TRBJ2-7
V: TRBV18
DNA: TGTGCCAGCTCACCTCCCGGGAGCTCTCGGGACTACGAGCAGTACTTC
CDR3: CASSPPGSSRDYEQYF

size: -
D: -
J: TRBJ2-2
V: TRBV27
DNA: TGTGCCAGCAGTTTCGGCTCAGGGATCCCCGGGGAGCTGTTTTTT
CDR3: CASSFGSGIPGELFF

size: -
D: TRBD1
J: TRBJ1-2
V: TRBV6-5
DNA: TGTGCCAGCAGTTTGACAGGGAGGATCTCGTATGGCTACACCTTC
CDR3: CASSLTGRISYGYTF

size: -
D: TRBD1
J: TRBJ2-7
V: TRBV29-1
DNA: TGCAGCGTTTTTGGACAGGGGTACGAGCAGTACTTC
CDR3: CSVFGQGYEQYF

size: -
D: -
J: TRBJ1-5
V: TRBV6-5
DNA: TGTGCCAGCAGCGAAGACAGGACCAATCAGCCCCAGCATTTT
CDR3: CASSEDRTNQPQHF

size: -
D: -
J: TRBJ2-5
V: TRBV9
DNA: TGTGCCAGCAGCGTAGACAGCCGACGGGAGACCCAGTACTTC
CDR3: CASSVDSRRETQYF

size: -
D: TRBD2
J: TRBJ2-1
V: TRBV5-5
DNA: TGTGCCAGCAGCCCGACTAGCGGCTTCTACAATGAGCAGTTCTTC
CDR3: CASSPTSGFYNEQFF

size: -
D: -
J: TRBJ2-3
V: TRBV5-1
DNA: TGCGCCAGCAGCTCTGGAGGGGAAGATACGCAGTATTTT
CDR3: CASSSGGEDTQYF